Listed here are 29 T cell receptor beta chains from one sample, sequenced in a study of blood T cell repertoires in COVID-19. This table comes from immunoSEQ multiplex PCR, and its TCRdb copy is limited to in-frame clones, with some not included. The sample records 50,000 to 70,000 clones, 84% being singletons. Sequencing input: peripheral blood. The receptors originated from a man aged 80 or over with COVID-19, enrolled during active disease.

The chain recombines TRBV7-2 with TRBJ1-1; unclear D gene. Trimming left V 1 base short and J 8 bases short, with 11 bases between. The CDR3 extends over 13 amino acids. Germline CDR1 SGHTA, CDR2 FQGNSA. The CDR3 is CASSLERSLEAFF. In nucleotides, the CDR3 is TGTGCCAGCAGCTTAGAGAGGTCGCTCGAAGCTTTCTTT.

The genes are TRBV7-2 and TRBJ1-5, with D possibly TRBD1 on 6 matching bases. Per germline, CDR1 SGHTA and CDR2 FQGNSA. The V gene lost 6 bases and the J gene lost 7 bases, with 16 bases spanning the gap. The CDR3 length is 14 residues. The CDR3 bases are TGTGCCAGCAGGCCTGGCCCCAGGGGACAGCCCCAGCATTTT. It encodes CASRPGPRGQPQHF. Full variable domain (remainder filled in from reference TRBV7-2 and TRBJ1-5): GAGVSQSPSNKVTEKGKDVELRCDPISGHTALYWYRQSLGQGLEFLIYFQGNSAPDKSGLPSDRFSAERTGGSVSTLTIQRTQQEDSAVYLCASRPGPRGQPQHFGDGTRLSIL.

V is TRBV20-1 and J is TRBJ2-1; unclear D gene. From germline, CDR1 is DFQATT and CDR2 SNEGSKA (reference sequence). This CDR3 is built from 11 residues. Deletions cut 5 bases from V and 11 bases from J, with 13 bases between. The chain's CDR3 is CSAPTLPKQFF. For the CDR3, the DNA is TGCAGTGCTCCTACCCTTCCGAAGCAGTTCTTC.

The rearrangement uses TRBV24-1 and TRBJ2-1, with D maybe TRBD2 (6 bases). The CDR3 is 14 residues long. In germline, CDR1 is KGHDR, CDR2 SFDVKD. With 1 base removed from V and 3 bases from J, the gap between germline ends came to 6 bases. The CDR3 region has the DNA TGTGCCACCAGTGATTTCGGGGGCTACAATGAGCAGTTCTTC. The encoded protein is CATSDFGGYNEQFF.

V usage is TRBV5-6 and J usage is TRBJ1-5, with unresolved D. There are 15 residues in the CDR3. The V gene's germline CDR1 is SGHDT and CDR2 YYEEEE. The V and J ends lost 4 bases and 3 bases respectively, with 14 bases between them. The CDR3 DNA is TGTGCCAGCAGCGTGACATCTGGTACCAATCAGCCCCAGCATTTT. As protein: CASSVTSGTNQPQHF.

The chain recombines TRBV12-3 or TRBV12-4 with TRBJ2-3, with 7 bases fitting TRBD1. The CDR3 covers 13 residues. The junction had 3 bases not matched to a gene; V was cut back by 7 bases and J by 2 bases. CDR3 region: CASKGTVTDTQYF. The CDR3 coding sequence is TGTGCCAGCAAAGGGACAGTCACAGATACGCAGTATTTT.

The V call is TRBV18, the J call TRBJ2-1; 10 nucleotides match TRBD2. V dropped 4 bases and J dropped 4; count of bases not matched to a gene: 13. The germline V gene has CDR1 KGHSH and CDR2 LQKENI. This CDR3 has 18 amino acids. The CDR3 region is CASSLSSGSATLYNEQFF. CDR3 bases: TGTGCCAGCTCACTATCTAGCGGGAGCGCCACCCTGTACAATGAGCAGTTCTTC.

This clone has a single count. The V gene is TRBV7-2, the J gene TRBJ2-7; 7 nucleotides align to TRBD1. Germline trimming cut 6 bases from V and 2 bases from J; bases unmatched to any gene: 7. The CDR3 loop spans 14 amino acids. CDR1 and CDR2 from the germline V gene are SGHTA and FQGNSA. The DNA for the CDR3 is TGTGCCAGCAGGATGACAGGGTCTACCTACGAGCAGTACTTC. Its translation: CASRMTGSTYEQYF.

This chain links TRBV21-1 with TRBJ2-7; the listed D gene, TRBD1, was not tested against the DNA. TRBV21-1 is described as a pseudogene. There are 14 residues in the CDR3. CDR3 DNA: TGTGCCAGCAGCCCACCGGGGCGACAGGGACAGCAGTACTTC. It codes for CASSPPGRQGQQYF.

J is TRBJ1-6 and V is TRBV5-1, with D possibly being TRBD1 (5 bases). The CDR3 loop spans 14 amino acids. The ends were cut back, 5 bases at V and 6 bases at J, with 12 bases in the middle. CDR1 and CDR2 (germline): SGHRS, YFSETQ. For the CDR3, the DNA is TGCGCCAGCAGACGACAGACTCGTAATTCACCCCTCCACTTT. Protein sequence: CASRRQTRNSPLHF.

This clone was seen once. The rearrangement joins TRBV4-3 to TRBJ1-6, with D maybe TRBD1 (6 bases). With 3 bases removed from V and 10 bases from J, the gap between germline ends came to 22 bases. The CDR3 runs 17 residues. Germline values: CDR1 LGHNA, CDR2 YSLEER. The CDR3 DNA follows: TGCGCCAGCAGCCACCTCTGGGTGGGGGGGCTGGAGTCACCCCTCCACTTT. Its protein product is CASSHLWVGGLESPLHF.

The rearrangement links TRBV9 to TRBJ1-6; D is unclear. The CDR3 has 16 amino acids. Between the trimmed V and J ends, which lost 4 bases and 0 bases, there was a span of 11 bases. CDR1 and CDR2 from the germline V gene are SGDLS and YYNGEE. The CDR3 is CASSSGASSYNSPLHF. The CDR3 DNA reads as TGTGCCAGCAGCTCGGGTGCTAGCTCCTATAATTCACCCCTCCACTTT.

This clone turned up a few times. DNA of the CDR3: TGTGCCACCAGCAGAGATCGGCGGCTTAATGAAAAACTGTTTTTT. Translating gives CATSRDRRLNEKLFF. The V gene is TRBV15, the J gene TRBJ1-4, with D uncertain. Deletions cut 0 bases from V and 4 bases from J, with 9 bases between. Looked up from germline, CDR1 is LNHNV and CDR2 is YYDKDF (reference sequence). This CDR3 spans 15 amino acids.

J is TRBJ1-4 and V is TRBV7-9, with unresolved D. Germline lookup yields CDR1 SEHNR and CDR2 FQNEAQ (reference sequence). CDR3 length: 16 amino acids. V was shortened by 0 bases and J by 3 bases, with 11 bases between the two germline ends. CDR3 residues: CASSLAGRSPNEKLFF. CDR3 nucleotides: TGTGCCAGCAGCTTAGCGGGCCGCAGTCCTAATGAAAAACTGTTTTTT.

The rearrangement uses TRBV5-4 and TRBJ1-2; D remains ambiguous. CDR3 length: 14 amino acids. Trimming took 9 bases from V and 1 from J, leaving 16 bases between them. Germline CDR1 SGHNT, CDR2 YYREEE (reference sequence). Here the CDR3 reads CATLAQQLNYGYTF. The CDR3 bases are TGTGCCACCCTGGCACAGCAACTTAACTATGGCTACACCTTC. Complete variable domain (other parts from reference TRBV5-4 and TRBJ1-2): ETGVTQSPTHLIKTRGQQVTLRCSSQSGHNTVSWYQQALGQGPQFIFQYYREEENGRGNFPPRFSGLQFPNYSSELNVNALELDDSALYLCATLAQQLNYGYTFGSGTRLTVV.

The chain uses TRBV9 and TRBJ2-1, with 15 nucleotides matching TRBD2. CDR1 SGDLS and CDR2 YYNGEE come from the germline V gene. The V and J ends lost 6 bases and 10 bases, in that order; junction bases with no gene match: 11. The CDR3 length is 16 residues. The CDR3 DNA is TGTGCCAGCACCTCTCCCGGGACTAGCGGGAGGCCGGAGCAGTTCTTC. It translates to CASTSPGTSGRPEQFF.

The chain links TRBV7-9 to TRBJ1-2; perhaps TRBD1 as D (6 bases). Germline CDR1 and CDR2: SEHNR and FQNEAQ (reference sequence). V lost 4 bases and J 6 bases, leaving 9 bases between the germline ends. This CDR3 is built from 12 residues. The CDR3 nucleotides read TGTGCCAGCAGCTGGACAGAGGATGGCTACACCTTC. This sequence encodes CASSWTEDGYTF.

CDR3 residues: CASSLVQGAGEAFF. CDR3 nucleotide sequence: TGTGCCAGCAGCTTGGTACAGGGGGCGGGTGAAGCTTTCTTT. This chain uses TRBV5-8 with TRBJ1-1; 9 bases fit TRBD1. This CDR3 comprises 14 residues. V lost 0 bases to trimming and J lost 7 bases; unmatched junction nucleotides: 4. Per germline, CDR1 SGHTS and CDR2 YDEGEE.

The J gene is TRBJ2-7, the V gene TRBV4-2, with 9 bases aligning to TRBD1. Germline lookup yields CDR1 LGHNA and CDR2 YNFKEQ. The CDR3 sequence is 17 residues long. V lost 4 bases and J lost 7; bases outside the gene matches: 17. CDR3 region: CASSPPSATGGVCEQYF. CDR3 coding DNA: TGTGCCAGCAGCCCCCCTTCCGCGACAGGGGGGGTGTGTGAGCAGTACTTC.

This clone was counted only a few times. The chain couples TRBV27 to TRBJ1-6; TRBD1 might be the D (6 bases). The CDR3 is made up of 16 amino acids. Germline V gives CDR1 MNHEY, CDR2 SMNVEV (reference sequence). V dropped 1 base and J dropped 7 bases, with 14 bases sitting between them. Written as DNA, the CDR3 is TGTGCCAGCAGTTTATTCCCGTGGGACAAAAATTCACCCCTCCACTTT. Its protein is CASSLFPWDKNSPLHF.

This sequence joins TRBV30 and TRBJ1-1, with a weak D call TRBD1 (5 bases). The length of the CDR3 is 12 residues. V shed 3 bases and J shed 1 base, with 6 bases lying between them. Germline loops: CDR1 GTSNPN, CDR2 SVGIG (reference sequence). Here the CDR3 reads CAWSQGNTEAFF. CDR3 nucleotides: TGTGCCTGGAGCCAGGGGAACACTGAAGCTTTCTTT.

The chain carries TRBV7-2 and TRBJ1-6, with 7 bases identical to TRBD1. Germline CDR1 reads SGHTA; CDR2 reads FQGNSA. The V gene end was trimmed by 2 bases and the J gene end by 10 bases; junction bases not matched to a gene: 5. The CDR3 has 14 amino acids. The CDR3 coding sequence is TGTGCCAGCAGCTTAAGCAGGGGGGAGTCACCCCTCCACTTT. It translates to CASSLSRGESPLHF.

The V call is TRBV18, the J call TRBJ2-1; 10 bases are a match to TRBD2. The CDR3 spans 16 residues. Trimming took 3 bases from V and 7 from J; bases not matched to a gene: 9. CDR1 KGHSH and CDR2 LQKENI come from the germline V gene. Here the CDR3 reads CASSPRLAGGPNEQFF. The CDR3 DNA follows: TGTGCCAGCTCACCTAGACTAGCGGGTGGGCCGAATGAGCAGTTCTTC.

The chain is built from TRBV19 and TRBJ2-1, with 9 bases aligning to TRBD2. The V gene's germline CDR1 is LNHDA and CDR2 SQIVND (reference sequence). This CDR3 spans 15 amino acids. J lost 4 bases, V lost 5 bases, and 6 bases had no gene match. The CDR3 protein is CASSSRLAVYNEQFF. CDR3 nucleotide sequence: TGTGCCAGTAGTTCGCGACTAGCGGTATACAATGAGCAGTTCTTC.

The CDR3 reads CASSSNGQGRSYEQYF. The CDR3 DNA follows: TGCGCCAGCAGCTCGAACGGACAGGGTCGAAGCTACGAGCAGTACTTC. J is TRBJ2-7 and V is TRBV5-1, with 8 bases lining up with TRBD1. Losses at the gene ends were 3 bases for V and 3 bases for J; bases not matched to a gene: 11. The CDR3 is 16 residues long. CDR1 is SGHRS and CDR2 is YFSETQ in the germline V gene.

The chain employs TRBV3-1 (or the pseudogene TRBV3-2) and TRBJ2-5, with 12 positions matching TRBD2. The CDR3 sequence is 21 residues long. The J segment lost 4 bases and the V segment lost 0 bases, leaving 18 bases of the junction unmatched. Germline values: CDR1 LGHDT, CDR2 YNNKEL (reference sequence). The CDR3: CASSQDIGLAGGEAGRETQYF. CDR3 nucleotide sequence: TGTGCCAGCAGCCAAGATATAGGCCTAGCGGGAGGGGAGGCCGGGCGAGAGACCCAGTACTTC.

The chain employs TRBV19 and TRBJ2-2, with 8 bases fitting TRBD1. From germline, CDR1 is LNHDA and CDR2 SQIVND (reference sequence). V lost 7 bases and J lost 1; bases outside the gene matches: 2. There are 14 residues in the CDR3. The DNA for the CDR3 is TGTGCCAGTATGGGGACAGGGAACACCGGGGAGCTGTTTTTT. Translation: CASMGTGNTGELFF.

The CDR3 reads CASSLTGAREGNTIYF. Here the CDR3 DNA reads TGTGCCAGCAGTTTGACAGGGGCACGGGAGGGAAACACCATATATTTT. The V gene is TRBV6-5, the J gene TRBJ1-3; 8 nucleotides line up with TRBD1. The germline CDR1 and CDR2 sequences are MNHEY and SVGAGI. This CDR3 comprises 16 residues. Germline trimming cut 4 bases from V and 4 bases from J; bases unmatched to any gene: 9.

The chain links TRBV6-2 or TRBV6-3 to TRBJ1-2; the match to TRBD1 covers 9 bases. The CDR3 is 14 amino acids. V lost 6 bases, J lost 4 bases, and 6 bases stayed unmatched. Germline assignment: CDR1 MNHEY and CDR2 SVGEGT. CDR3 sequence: CASSPGTGSYGYTF. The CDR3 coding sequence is TGTGCCAGCAGCCCCGGGACAGGGTCCTATGGCTACACCTTC.